This TCR beta chain was recovered during a study of blood T cell repertoires in COVID-19. Whole-study context: Sources were T cells, B-cell-depleted T cells, or PBMCs; the material itself was cDNA or gDNA.

Original methodology: Amplification of reference gene primers provided the estimated nucleated cell counts. Some clones are missing from TCRdb's copy, which holds only in-frame ones; the method was immunoSEQ multiplex PCR. The V and J calls and clone size were taken over from that table, and D and trimming were inferred from the DNA. Of about 120,000 clones in the sample, roughly 87% were seen once. Germline CDR1 is LNHDA and CDR2 is SQIVND (reference sequence). V lost 3 bases and J lost 3, with 11 bases in between. This CDR3 spans 14 amino acids. This chain links TRBV19 with TRBJ1-1, with unresolved D. This TCR was recovered from a woman older than 75 with acute or convalescent COVID-19. Sequencing was carried out using peripheral blood. The CDR3 DNA reads TGTGCCAGTAGTATTAACGAGGGAGACACTGAAGCTTTCTTT. Amino acids: CASSINEGDTEAFF.